The rows below give T cell receptor beta chains drawn from one sample of a study of cytomegalovirus exposure and HLA in healthy donors. Assay: immunoSEQ multiplex PCR; the TCRdb copy retains only in-frame clones and omits some. The data contain about 200,000 clones, 75% to 85% of them singletons. The sequenced material came from PBMCs. Source of these receptors: a girl aged 10 to 17 in good health and CMV-seropositive. The CDR3 runs from the conserved cysteine through the conserved F or W. The D gene is left open where the match is weak. Clone size is not always given. Where it is, it says once, few, many or a class for expanded clones.

v_gene	j_gene	abundance	d_gene	CDR3aa	CDR3nt
TRBV2	TRBJ2-1	once	TRBD2	CASRMLAGQQIGQFF	TGTGCCAGCAGGATGCTAGCGGGACAACAAATTGGGCAGTTCTTC
TRBV5-4	TRBJ1-5	NA	NA	CASASGAGEPQHF	TGTGCCAGCGCTTCGGGAGCCGGGGAGCCCCAGCATTTT
TRBV6-5	TRBJ1-2	few	TRBD1	CASSSGQRNYGYTF	TGTGCCAGCAGTTCGGGACAGAGGAACTATGGCTACACCTTC
TRBV14	TRBJ1-1	NA	NA	CASSQEWRGTEAFF	TGTGCCAGCAGCCAAGAATGGCGGGGAACTGAAGCTTTCTTT
TRBV29-1	TRBJ1-2	few	NA	CSVGRQVGVNYGYTF	TGCAGCGTAGGAAGACAGGTTGGGGTTAACTATGGCTACACCTTC
TRBV6-6	TRBJ2-7	NA	TRBD1	CASSYGLQGATEQYF	TGTGCCAGCAGTTACGGCCTCCAGGGGGCGACCGAGCAGTACTTC
TRBV5-1	TRBJ2-1	NA	NA	CASSFGGSYNEQFF	TGCGCCAGCAGCTTCGGGGGATCCTACAATGAGCAGTTCTTC
TRBV5-1	TRBJ2-3	NA	NA	CASSLARGPTDTQYF	TGCGCCAGCAGCTTGGCGCGGGGTCCCACAGATACGCAGTATTTT
TRBV6-5	TRBJ2-7	NA	NA	CASGLGPGSYEQYF	TGTGCCAGCGGCTTGGGGCCAGGCTCTTACGAGCAGTACTTC
TRBV2	TRBJ2-7	once	NA	CASSESSATYEQYF	TGTGCCAGCAGTGAGTCTAGCGCTACCTACGAGCAGTACTTC
TRBV10-3	TRBJ2-3	NA	TRBD2	CAISGSGLGTYTQYF	TGTGCCATCAGTGGCTCGGGACTAGGGACGTATACGCAGTATTTT
TRBV5-1	TRBJ1-2	NA	NA	CASSLAGQGFYGYTF	TGCGCCAGCAGCTTGGCCGGGCAGGGGTTCTATGGCTACACCTTC
TRBV9	TRBJ2-1	NA	TRBD2	CASTTGGPYNEQFF	TGTGCCAGCACCACGGGGGGGCCCTACAATGAGCAGTTCTTC
TRBV6-5	TRBJ2-3	NA	TRBD2	CASRLAGITTDTQYF	TGTGCCAGCAGGCTAGCGGGGATAACCACAGATACGCAGTATTTT
TRBV6-6	TRBJ2-1	NA	TRBD2	CASRRDYSNEQFF	TGTGCCAGCAGACGGGACTATTCCAATGAGCAGTTCTTC
TRBV7-2	TRBJ1-6	NA	TRBD1	CASSLGGMTGVNNSPLHF	TGTGCCAGCAGCTTAGGGGGGATGACAGGGGTCAATAATTCACCCCTCCACTTT
TRBV2	TRBJ2-7	NA	TRBD2	CASRAGTSGGHSYEQYF	TGTGCCAGCAGAGCCGGGACTAGCGGGGGGCACTCCTACGAGCAGTACTTC
TRBV5-1	TRBJ2-1	NA	NA	CASSLESGSSYNEQFF	TGCGCCAGCAGCTTGGAAAGCGGAAGCTCCTACAATGAGCAGTTCTTC
TRBV4-1	TRBJ2-3	NA	NA	CASSHLKPALGDTQYF	TGCGCCAGCAGCCACTTAAAACCGGCGTTGGGCGATACGCAGTATTTT
TRBV4-3	TRBJ1-5	NA	NA	CASSQVANQPQHF	TGCGCCAGCAGCCAAGTAGCTAATCAGCCCCAGCATTTT
TRBV6-1	TRBJ2-5	NA	NA	CASRAGLGHQETQYF	TGTGCCAGCAGAGCAGGGCTGGGCCACCAAGAGACCCAGTACTTC
TRBV5-1	TRBJ2-2	NA	NA	CASSLAVSAGELFF	TGCGCCAGCAGCTTGGCCGTATCGGCCGGGGAGCTGTTTTTT